Below, 21 T cell receptor beta chains from the same sample are listed, as sequenced in a study of blood T cell repertoires in COVID-19. The table came from immunoSEQ multiplex PCR; TCRdb's copy has only in-frame clones and leaves some out. The sample records approximately 170,000 clones, under 85% being singletons. Sequenced: peripheral blood. These receptors were taken from a man older than 75 with COVID-19, enrolled during active disease.

The V gene is TRBV28, the J gene TRBJ1-2; 7 bases map to TRBD1. V lost 3 bases and J lost 8; bases outside the gene matches: 9. Germline lookup yields CDR1 MDHEN and CDR2 SYDVKM. This CDR3 region has 14 residues. The CDR3 sequence: CASSLLGTVRGYTF. The DNA of the CDR3 is TGTGCCAGCAGTTTGCTCGGGACAGTACGGGGCTACACCTTC.

The CDR3 coding sequence is TGTGCCGACCCGACGGTAGGGTGGACAGGGAGGGACTACGAGCAGTACTTC. Its protein is CADPTVGWTGRDYEQYF. The chain employs TRBV19 and TRBJ2-7, with a possible D match to TRBD1 (8 bases). CDR1 is LNHDA, CDR2 SQIVND, per germline (reference sequence). V lost 11 bases to trimming and J lost 3 bases, with 29 bases between them. CDR3 length: 17 residues.

The chain carries TRBV5-1 and TRBJ1-1, with 7 bases lining up with TRBD1. Germline V CDR1 and CDR2: SGHRS, YFSETQ. The CDR3 covers 14 residues. V dropped 4 bases and J dropped 4; count of bases not matched to a gene: 7. CDR3 nucleotides: TGCGCCAGCAGCCGGGATCAGGGGGTCACTGAAGCTTTCTTT. Amino acids: CASSRDQGVTEAFF.

This clone was seen more than once but under ten times. This sequence joins TRBV6-6 and TRBJ1-6; 9 bases line up with TRBD1. The CDR3 sequence is 16 residues long. V shed 7 bases and J 3 bases; nucleotides not matched to a gene: 7. Germline-derived CDR1 and CDR2 are MNHNY and SVGAGI (reference sequence). As DNA, the CDR3 is TGTGCCAGCACCCTCGTGGGACAGGGCTATAATTCACCCCTCCACTTT. Protein: CASTLVGQGYNSPLHF.

The rearrangement joins TRBV18 to TRBJ2-5, with 7 bases lining up with TRBD1. In germline, CDR1 is KGHSH, CDR2 LQKENI. Trimming at V came to 3 bases and at J to 5 bases, leaving 3 bases not matched to a gene. CDR3 size: 13 residues. In nucleotides, the CDR3 is TGTGCCAGCTCACCGACAGGGTGGGAGACCCAGTACTTC. It codes for CASSPTGWETQYF. Based on the CDR3 plus reference TRBV18 and TRBJ2-5, the full variable domain is NAGVMQNPRHLVRRRGQEARLRCSPMKGHSHVYWYRQLPEEGLKFMVYLQKENIIDESGMPKERFSAEFPKEGPSILRIQQVVRGDSAAYFCASSPTGWETQYFGPGTRLLVL.

This sequence joins TRBV28 and TRBJ1-1, with 7 bases lining up with TRBD1. Germline V gene lookup returns CDR1 MDHEN and CDR2 SYDVKM. Unmatched junction bases numbered 6, after V lost 7 bases and J lost 1 base. The CDR3 sequence is 14 residues long. Written as DNA, the CDR3 is TGTGCCAGCACTGTAGAGGGGGCGAACACTGAAGCTTTCTTT. This encodes CASTVEGANTEAFF. Full variable domain (remainder filled in from reference TRBV28 and TRBJ1-1): DVKVTQSSRYLVKRTGEKVFLECVQDMDHENMFWYRQDPGLGLRLIYFSYDVKMKEKGDIPEGYSVSREKKERFSLILESASTNQTSMYLCASTVEGANTEAFFGQGTRLTVV.

The chain has TRBV11-1 and TRBJ1-1, with 7 bases lining up with TRBD1. The CDR3 has 14 amino acids. Germline CDR1 is SGHAT and CDR2 is FQDESV (reference sequence). V lost 1 base, J lost 7 bases, and 6 bases stayed unmatched. As DNA, the CDR3 is TGTGCCAGCAGCTTAGGGGACAGCCGGGGTGAAGCTTTCTTT. Its translation: CASSLGDSRGEAFF.

The chain carries TRBV5-4 and TRBJ1-1; TRBD1 agrees at 9 bases. The CDR3 totals 14 residues. CDR1 is SGHNT and CDR2 is YYREEE in the germline V gene (reference sequence). The junction had 7 bases not matched to a gene; V was cut back by 4 bases and J by 6 bases. CDR3 bases: TGTGCCAGCAGCCGGGGCGGGACAGGGTCTGAAGCTTTCTTT. Protein sequence: CASSRGGTGSEAFF. The full variable domain, in which reference TRBV5-4 and TRBJ1-1 provide the parts outside the CDR3, is ETGVTQSPTHLIKTRGQQVTLRCSSQSGHNTVSWYQQALGQGPQFIFQYYREEENGRGNFPPRFSGLQFPNYSSELNVNALELDDSALYLCASSRGGTGSEAFFGQGTRLTVV.

V and J are TRBV2 and TRBJ2-6; unclear D gene. Germline values: CDR1 SNHLY, CDR2 FYNNEI. Deletions cut 4 bases from V and 2 bases from J, with 9 bases between. CDR3 length: 15 amino acids. The CDR3 loop is CASSGDTPGANVLTF. CDR3 sequence (DNA): TGTGCCAGCAGTGGAGACACTCCTGGGGCCAACGTCCTGACTTTC.

The J gene is TRBJ2-7, the V gene TRBV19, with a possible D match to TRBD1 (5 bases). Trimming took off 1 base at V and 2 bases at J, with 12 bases between the two ends. The CDR3 loop spans 15 amino acids. Germline CDR1 is LNHDA and CDR2 is SQIVND (reference sequence). CDR3 in amino acids: CASSIGDKGTYEQYF. The CDR3 nucleotides are TGTGCCAGTAGTATAGGGGATAAGGGGACCTACGAGCAGTACTTC. The complete variable domain, with remaining parts taken from reference TRBV19 and TRBJ2-7, reads DGGITQSPKYLFRKEGQNVTLSCEQNLNHDAMYWYRQDPGQGLRLIYYSQIVNDFQKGDIAEGYSVSREKKESFPLTVTSAQKNPTAFYLCASSIGDKGTYEQYFGPGTRLTVT.

This chain links TRBV28 with TRBJ1-2, with D perhaps TRBD1 (5 bases). V dropped 10 bases and J dropped 3 bases, with 15 bases sitting between them. CDR3 length: 13 residues. Looked up from germline, CDR1 is MDHEN and CDR2 is SYDVKM. The CDR3 DNA follows: TGTGCCATCCAGGGTTTCGCGGACTATGGCTACACCTTC. Residues: CAIQGFADYGYTF.

The rearrangement links TRBV2 to TRBJ1-4; perhaps TRBD1 as D (6 bases). V was trimmed by 7 bases and J by 5 bases, leaving 17 bases between them. Germline CDR1 reads SNHLY; CDR2 reads FYNNEI. The CDR3 length is 15 residues. CDR3 residues: CASNSLGRGNEKLFF. Here the CDR3 DNA reads TGTGCCAGCAATTCGTTGGGCAGGGGAAATGAAAAACTGTTTTTT.

The chain joins TRBV24-1 to TRBJ2-1, with 9 bases lining up with TRBD2. The CDR3 loop spans 15 amino acids. Germline CDR1 is KGHDR and CDR2 is SFDVKD. J was trimmed by 5 bases and V by 5 bases; bases with no gene match: 6. For the CDR3, the DNA is TGTGCCACCAGTGTCAGACTAGCGGCCAACAATGAGCAGTTCTTC. As protein: CATSVRLAANNEQFF.

V usage is TRBV18 and J usage is TRBJ2-2; D is possibly TRBD1 (5 bases). CDR3 length: 15 amino acids. The V gene's germline CDR1 is KGHSH and CDR2 LQKENI. The germline V and J ends were trimmed by 3 bases and 6 bases, with 14 bases remaining between them. The CDR3 reads CASSPLPGNAGELFF. The CDR3 DNA follows: TGTGCCAGCTCACCCTTACCAGGGAATGCCGGGGAGCTGTTTTTT.

The chain employs TRBV5-5 and TRBJ1-2; the D gene is possibly TRBD1 (6 bases). This CDR3 spans 14 amino acids. Trimming pared 4 bases from V and 4 bases from J, leaving 14 bases between. Germline V lookup: CDR1 SGHKS, CDR2 YYEKEE (reference sequence). The CDR3 reads CASSPAGGTYGYTF. The CDR3 bases are TGTGCCAGCAGCCCTGCGGGGGGCACCTATGGCTACACCTTC. Combining the CDR3 with reference TRBV5-5 and TRBJ1-2 gives the whole variable domain DAGVTQSPTHLIKTRGQQVTLRCSPISGHKSVSWYQQVLGQGPQFIFQYYEKEERGRGNFPDRFSARQFPNYSSELNVNALLLGDSALYLCASSPAGGTYGYTFGSGTRLTVV.

J is TRBJ1-1 and V is TRBV7-9; tentative D call: TRBD1 (5 bases). Looked up from germline, CDR1 is SEHNR and CDR2 is FQNEAQ (reference sequence). The CDR3 is made up of 17 amino acids. V was pared by 5 bases and J by 4 bases, with 23 bases between. The CDR3 DNA sequence: TGTGCCAGCAGCCCTATTGGGGGGGGATTGGGTCGCACTGAAGCTTTCTTT. This gives the protein CASSPIGGGLGRTEAFF.

The chain employs TRBV6-6 and TRBJ2-5, with 12 bases lining up with TRBD2. The germline V gene has CDR1 MNHNY and CDR2 SVGAGI (reference sequence). The CDR3 contains 20 residues. Trimming took 5 bases from V and 2 from J; bases not matched to a gene: 18. CDR3: CASSLRVPGLAGGGQETQYF. The CDR3 region has the DNA TGTGCCAGCAGTCTACGCGTCCCGGGACTAGCGGGCGGAGGGCAAGAGACCCAGTACTTC.

Here the CDR3 reads CASSPRGTGGDTIYF. The CDR3 bases are TGTGCCAGCAGCCCCCGGGGGACAGGGGGAGACACCATATATTTT. The chain recombines TRBV7-9 with TRBJ1-3; 11 nucleotides align to TRBD1. V gave up 5 bases and J gave up 8 bases; unmatched junction bases: 8. The CDR3 contains 15 residues. Germline lookup yields CDR1 SEHNR and CDR2 FQNEAQ (reference sequence).

This clone has a single count. The chain combines TRBV6-4 with TRBJ2-5; tentative D call: TRBD1 (5 bases). Germline V gives CDR1 MRHNA, CDR2 SNTAGT. This CDR3 region has 17 residues. The V gene lost 2 bases and the J gene lost 5 bases, with 21 bases spanning the gap. The CDR3 nucleotides are TGTGCCAGCAGTGACCATAAAGGGGCGGCACCCCGGGAGACCCAGTACTTC. Its translation is CASSDHKGAAPRETQYF.

This chain links TRBV7-2 with TRBJ2-5; 7 positions match TRBD1. J gave up 2 bases and V 5 bases, and 2 bases lay outside the gene matches. This CDR3 is 13 amino acids long. CDR1 SGHTA and CDR2 FQGNSA come from the germline V gene. The CDR3 DNA reads as TGTGCCAGCAGCCCGGACAGGCAAGAGACCCAGTACTTC. Its translation: CASSPDRQETQYF.

The rearrangement joins TRBV3-1 (or the pseudogene TRBV3-2) to TRBJ1-2; D is unresolved. The CDR3 loop spans 14 amino acids. V lost 4 bases and J lost 2, with 11 bases in between. In germline, CDR1 is LGHDT, CDR2 YNNKEL (reference sequence). This CDR3 is CASSPPGGNYGYTF. The CDR3 DNA sequence: TGTGCCAGCAGCCCCCCGGGAGGGAACTATGGCTACACCTTC.